A single sample gave rise to the 30 T cell receptor beta chains below, sequenced in a study of graft-versus-host responses after intestinal transplantation. Assay: immunoSEQ multiplex PCR; the TCRdb copy retains only in-frame clones and omits some. The repertoire has over 60,000 clones, 89% of them found once; the top ten carry about 1.6%. To release intraepithelial and lamina propria lymphocytes, the graft tissue was processed. The material was ileum tissue, obtained 357 days after transplant. The receptors were gathered from a human patient who received an intestinal transplant, so some T cells may come from the graft donor.

V and J are TRBV2 and TRBJ2-3; 13 bases match TRBD2. CDR3 size: 17 residues. Per the germline V gene, CDR1 is SNHLY and CDR2 is FYNNEI. The J segment lost 4 bases and the V segment lost 6 bases, leaving 10 bases of the junction unmatched. CDR3 residues: CASRPTSGGAGADTQYF. The CDR3 coding sequence is TGTGCCAGCAGGCCAACTAGCGGGGGGGCTGGTGCAGATACGCAGTATTTT.

The rearrangement links TRBV4-1 to TRBJ1-1; D gene ambiguous. Germline CDR1 is MGHRA and CDR2 is YSYEKL. V lost 0 bases and J 1 base, leaving 6 bases between the germline ends. The CDR3 loop spans 14 amino acids. The DNA of the CDR3 is TGCGCCAGCAGCCAAGAGCCCCGGAACACTGAAGCTTTCTTT. As protein: CASSQEPRNTEAFF.

CDR3 loop: CASSQIQAGTLYYGYTF. The CDR3 DNA is TGCGCCAGCAGCCAAATCCAGGCAGGCACTTTGTACTATGGCTACACCTTC. V and J are TRBV4-1 and TRBJ1-2, with no clear D. The length of the CDR3 is 17 residues. Trimming removed 2 bases at V and 3 bases at J, with 19 bases between. Germline-derived CDR1 and CDR2 are MGHRA and YSYEKL.

The genes are TRBV29-1 and TRBJ2-4, with 9 nucleotides matching TRBD2. With V trimmed by 3 bases and J by 7 bases, 7 bases remained unmatched. The CDR3 consists of 14 residues. Germline lookup yields CDR1 SQVTM and CDR2 ANQGSEA. The CDR3 reads CSVEASGVYNIQYF. The DNA of the CDR3 is TGCAGCGTTGAGGCTAGCGGGGTGTACAACATTCAGTACTTC.

This clone was observed a handful of times. This sequence joins TRBV4-1 and TRBJ2-1; 9 bases fit TRBD2. CDR1 is MGHRA, CDR2 YSYEKL, per germline. This CDR3 has 17 residues. After removal of 0 bases from V and 2 bases from J, the junction contained 5 bases not matched to a gene. The CDR3 region is CASSQDASGATYNEQFF. The CDR3 nucleotides read TGCGCCAGCAGCCAAGACGCTAGCGGGGCAACCTACAATGAGCAGTTCTTC.

This clone is a singleton in its sample. V usage is TRBV7-2 and J usage is TRBJ1-1, with D unresolved. The V end was cut by 5 bases, the J end by 0 bases, with 7 bases between. The germline gives CDR1 SGHTA, CDR2 FQGNSA. This CDR3 has 13 residues. CDR3 loop: CASSPHMNTEAFF. The CDR3 DNA reads as TGTGCCAGCAGCCCCCATATGAACACTGAAGCTTTCTTT. The full variable domain, in which reference TRBV7-2 and TRBJ1-1 provide the parts outside the CDR3, is GAGVSQSPSNKVTEKGKDVELRCDPISGHTALYWYRQSLGQGLEFLIYFQGNSAPDKSGLPSDRFSAERTGGSVSTLTIQRTQQEDSAVYLCASSPHMNTEAFFGQGTRLTVV.

V gene TRBV5-1 combines with J gene TRBJ1-5; D is uncertain. The germline V gene encodes CDR1 SGHRS and CDR2 YFSETQ. CDR3 length: 15 residues. Between the trimmed V and J ends, which lost 1 base and 5 bases, there was a span of 13 bases. DNA for the CDR3: TGCGCCAGCAGCTTGATTCAATCATGGGATCAGCCCCAGCATTTT. It yields the protein CASSLIQSWDQPQHF.

The chain carries TRBV7-3 and TRBJ1-1; D is unresolved. Trimming left V 3 bases short and J 1 base short, with 6 bases between. Germline CDR1 is SGHTA and CDR2 is FQGTGA. The CDR3 is 13 amino acids. The CDR3 loop is CASSFQRNTEAFF. DNA of the CDR3: TGTGCCAGCAGCTTTCAGCGGAACACTGAAGCTTTCTTT.

The rearrangement uses TRBV15 and TRBJ1-5; D perhaps matches TRBD1 (6 bases). This CDR3 region has 17 residues. V was cut by 2 bases and J by 5 bases, with 19 bases left in between. CDR1 LNHNV and CDR2 YYDKDF come from the germline V gene (reference sequence). The CDR3 bases are TGTGCCACCAGCAGACCTCCCGAGTGGGGGGCTGATCAGCCCCAGCATTTT. Its protein product is CATSRPPEWGADQPQHF.

Concerning this clone: Sequence at one end of the junction differs from germline and may be a read error. The V call is TRBV6-1, the J call TRBJ1-1, with D unclear. CDR1 MNHNS and CDR2 SASEGT come from the germline V gene. The CDR3 is made up of 11 amino acids. The CDR3 spells CASREGTEAFF. CDR3 nucleotide sequence: TGTGCCAGCAGGGAAGGGACTGAAGCTTTCTTT.

This clone has just one count. V is TRBV7-2 and J is TRBJ2-5; 11 bases are shared with TRBD2. This CDR3 comprises 14 residues. The germline gives CDR1 SGHTA, CDR2 FQGNSA. V lost 5 bases, J lost 4 bases, and 3 bases stayed unmatched. The chain's CDR3 is CASSLGTSGETQYF. The CDR3 region has the DNA TGTGCCAGCAGCCTAGGGACTAGCGGAGAGACCCAGTACTTC.

This chain joins TRBV6-1 and TRBJ2-1, with D possibly being TRBD2 (6 bases). From germline, CDR1 is MNHNS and CDR2 SASEGT. V was shortened by 5 bases and J by 7 bases, with 6 bases between the two germline ends. The CDR3 runs to 11 residues. The CDR3 region has the DNA TGTGCCAGCAGTAGCGGGAATGAGCAGTTCTTC. Encoded protein: CASSSGNEQFF.

The V and J genes are TRBV28 and TRBJ2-7; TRBD2 aligns across 10 bases. V lost 4 bases and J lost 1; bases outside the gene matches: 4. The CDR3 spans 15 residues. Germline-derived CDR1 and CDR2 are MDHEN and SYDVKM. The CDR3 DNA is TGTGCCAGCAGTTCTAGCGGGAGTTCTTCCTACGAGCAGTACTTC. Translating gives CASSSSGSSSYEQYF.

The V and J genes are TRBV6-5 and TRBJ2-7; possible D gene TRBD1, 6 bases. Trimming cost V 2 bases and J 0 bases, with 14 bases left between them. Germline CDR1 reads MNHEY; CDR2 reads SVGAGI. The CDR3 length is 16 residues. CDR3 DNA: TGTGCCAGCAGTTACGGTTCGGGACACAGCTCCTACGAGCAGTACTTC. Translating it yields CASSYGSGHSSYEQYF.

This chain connects TRBV7-3 to TRBJ2-5; no clear D gene. This CDR3 region has 13 residues. The V gene's germline CDR1 is SGHTA and CDR2 FQGTGA. V was cut by 2 bases and J by 2 bases, with 6 bases left in between. CDR3: CASSLLSQETQYF. CDR3 bases: TGTGCCAGCAGCTTACTATCTCAAGAGACCCAGTACTTC.

V gene TRBV19 combines with J gene TRBJ2-7, with D perhaps matching TRBD2 (7 bases). Trimming shortened V by 7 bases and J by 3 bases, and 16 bases separated the two germline ends. From germline, CDR1 is LNHDA and CDR2 SQIVND (reference sequence). This CDR3 has 14 amino acids. The chain's CDR3 is CASMGGRRSYEQYF. The CDR3 bases are TGTGCCAGTATGGGGGGGCGACGGAGCTACGAGCAGTACTTC.

J is TRBJ2-2 and V is TRBV10-3; 10 bases map to TRBD2. Germline V lookup: CDR1 ENHRY, CDR2 SYGVKD. This CDR3 comprises 15 residues. J gave up 1 base and V 5 bases, and 1 base lay outside the gene matches. CDR3 residues: CAISLAGGNTGELFF. DNA for the CDR3: TGTGCCATCAGTTTAGCGGGGGGGAACACCGGGGAGCTGTTTTTT.

The CDR3 nucleotides are TGTGCCAGCGCGGGGACAGTCCTCAACTACGAGCAGTACTTC. It codes for CASAGTVLNYEQYF. The chain couples TRBV28 to TRBJ2-7, with D perhaps TRBD1 (7 bases). CDR1 is MDHEN and CDR2 is SYDVKM in the germline V gene. This CDR3 has 14 amino acids. Trimming took off 8 bases at V and 3 bases at J, with 17 bases between the two ends.

This clone was found once. The chain has TRBV11-2 and TRBJ2-7; the D call may be TRBD1 or TRBD2 (6 bases each). V lost 5 bases and J lost 4, with 15 bases in between. The germline CDR1 and CDR2 sequences are SGHAT and FQNNGV. CDR3 length: 14 amino acids. The CDR3, as DNA: TGTGCCAGCAGCATCTTACAGGGACTTTACGAGCAGTACTTC. It is translated as CASSILQGLYEQYF. Together with reference TRBV11-2 and TRBJ2-7, the CDR3 gives the full variable domain: EAGVAQSPRYKIIEKRQSVAFWCNPISGHATLYWYQQILGQGPKLLIQFQNNGVVDDSQLPKDRFSAERLKGVDSTLKIQPAKLEDSAVYLCASSILQGLYEQYFGPGTRLTVT.

J is TRBJ2-5 and V is TRBV7-3; 7 bases map to TRBD2. Germline V gene lookup returns CDR1 SGHTA and CDR2 FQGTGA. The V and J ends lost 5 bases and 4 bases, in that order; junction bases with no gene match: 4. This CDR3 has 13 residues. The CDR3 sequence is CASSVTSRETQYF. In DNA, the CDR3 is TGTGCCAGCAGCGTGACTAGCAGAGAGACCCAGTACTTC.

The rearrangement links TRBV7-6 to TRBJ1-2, with D perhaps matching TRBD1 (5 bases). The CDR3 spans 16 residues. Germline assignment: CDR1 SGHVS and CDR2 FNYEAQ. V was shortened by 3 bases and J by 3 bases, with 17 bases between the two germline ends. The CDR3 loop reads CASSFGRQKPDYGYTF. DNA of the CDR3: TGTGCCAGCAGCTTTGGCCGACAGAAGCCTGACTATGGCTACACCTTC.

The genes are TRBV29-1 and TRBJ2-1, with 10 bases lining up with TRBD1. The CDR3 runs 13 residues. Germline lookup yields CDR1 SQVTM and CDR2 ANQGSEA. Unmatched junction bases numbered 3, after V lost 4 bases and J lost 6 bases. The CDR3 DNA reads TGCAGCGTTGGACAGGGGGCCGTCAATGAGCAGTTCTTC. Encoded protein: CSVGQGAVNEQFF.

This clone showed up just a few times. The V gene is TRBV2, the J gene TRBJ2-1, with TRBD1 as a possible D gene (6 bases). CDR1 SNHLY and CDR2 FYNNEI come from the germline V gene. V was trimmed by 11 bases and J by 9 bases, leaving 23 bases between them. The CDR3 has 14 amino acids. This CDR3 reads CAGARLQGYGEQFF. The CDR3 bases are TGTGCCGGGGCCCGGCTACAGGGTTACGGTGAGCAGTTCTTC.

The chain uses TRBV7-9 and TRBJ1-2; TRBD1 is a possible D gene (6 bases). Trimming took 5 bases from V and 8 from J, leaving 15 bases between them. Germline V gene data show CDR1 as SEHNR and CDR2 as FQNEAQ (reference sequence). The CDR3 spans 13 residues. CDR3 sequence: CASSLAGARGYTF. CDR3 in DNA: TGTGCCAGCAGCCTCGCGGGGGCGCGGGGCTACACCTTC.

The J gene is TRBJ2-5, the V gene TRBV2; 15 bases are a match to TRBD2. Germline CDR1 and CDR2: SNHLY and FYNNEI. This CDR3 comprises 19 residues. V was pared by 4 bases and J by 2 bases, with 11 bases of the junction left unmatched. CDR3 loop: CASSGGLAGGPGFQETQYF. The DNA of the CDR3 is TGTGCCAGCAGTGGAGGACTAGCGGGGGGGCCGGGGTTTCAAGAGACCCAGTACTTC.

The rearrangement links TRBV13 to TRBJ2-1; 16 bases are shared with TRBD2. This CDR3 comprises 19 residues. V was clipped by 4 bases and J by 4 bases; unmatched bases: 10. Germline V lookup: CDR1 PRHDT, CDR2 FYEKMQ (reference sequence). CDR3 nucleotides: TGTGCCAGCAGCTCATTCCCGGGACTAGCGGGGGGGATTTACAATGAGCAGTTCTTC. It encodes CASSSFPGLAGGIYNEQFF.

The chain links TRBV11-2 to TRBJ2-7; D uncertain. The CDR3 spans 13 residues. V lost 1 base to trimming and J lost 3 bases, with 7 bases between them. Germline CDR1 reads SGHAT; CDR2 reads FQNNGV. CDR3 nucleotide sequence: TGTGCCAGCAGCTTAGGACGGTTCTACGAGCAGTACTTC. Translating it yields CASSLGRFYEQYF.

V is TRBV6-1 and J is TRBJ2-3; D not certain. The CDR3 covers 11 residues. In germline, CDR1 is MNHNS, CDR2 SASEGT. V was shortened by 4 bases and J by 5 bases, with 4 bases between the two germline ends. In nucleotides, the CDR3 is TGTGCCAGCAGTGTCAGAGATACGCAGTATTTT. Translated: CASSVRDTQYF.

The gene calls are TRBV5-1 and TRBJ1-4; 7 nucleotides agree with TRBD1. Germline V gene sequence: CDR1 SGHRS, CDR2 YFSETQ. There are 15 residues in the CDR3. V lost 0 bases, J lost 3 bases, and 2 bases stayed unmatched. This chain's CDR3 is CASSLGDRANEKLFF. CDR3 coding DNA: TGCGCCAGCAGCTTGGGAGACAGGGCTAATGAAAAACTGTTTTTT.

The V call is TRBV29-1, the J call TRBJ1-2; unclear D gene. CDR1 and CDR2 from the germline V gene are SQVTM and ANQGSEA. Trimming took 2 bases from V and 1 from J, leaving 11 bases between them. The CDR3 has 14 amino acids. CDR3 amino acids: CSVELENLNYGYTF. The CDR3 bases are TGCAGCGTTGAATTGGAAAATCTTAACTATGGCTACACCTTC.